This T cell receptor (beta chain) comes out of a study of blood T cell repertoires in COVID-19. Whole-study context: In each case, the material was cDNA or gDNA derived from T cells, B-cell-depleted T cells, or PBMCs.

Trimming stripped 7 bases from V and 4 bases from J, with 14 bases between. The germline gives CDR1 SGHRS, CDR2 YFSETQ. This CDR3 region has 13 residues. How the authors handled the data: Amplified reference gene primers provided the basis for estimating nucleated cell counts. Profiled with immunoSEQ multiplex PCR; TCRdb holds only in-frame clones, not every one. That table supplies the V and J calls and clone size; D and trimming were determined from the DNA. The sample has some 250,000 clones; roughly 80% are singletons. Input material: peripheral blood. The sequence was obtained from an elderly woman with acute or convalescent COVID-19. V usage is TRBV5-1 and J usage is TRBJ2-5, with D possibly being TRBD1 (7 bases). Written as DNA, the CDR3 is TGCGCCAGCCAGGAGGGGGACAGAGAGACCCAGTACTTC. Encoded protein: CASQEGDRETQYF. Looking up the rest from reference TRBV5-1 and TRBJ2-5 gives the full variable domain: KAGVTQTPRYLIKTRGQQVTLSCSPISGHRSVSWYQQTPGQGLQFLFEYFSETQRNKGNFPGRFSGRQFSNSRSEMNVSTLELGDSALYLCASQEGDRETQYFGPGTRLLVL.